These 25 T cell receptor beta chains were sequenced from one sample in a study of T cells in women clearing cervical HPV infection. This table comes from immunoSEQ multiplex PCR, and its TCRdb copy is limited to in-frame clones, with some not included. The sample includes fewer than 30,000 clones. Sequencing was carried out using blood buffy coat. The receptors stem from a woman between 18 and 70 years old with a cervical HPV16 infection that either progressed to CIN3+ or cleared (not recorded which).

With regard to this clone: The CDR3 is cut off 3 residues early in the read; its end comes from the germline J gene. The V call is TRBV6-2 or TRBV6-3, the J call TRBJ1-5; the match to TRBD1 covers 11 bases. Trimming cost V 10 bases and J 4 bases; bases outside gene matches: 6. Germline V gene lookup returns CDR1 MNHEY and CDR2 SVGEGT. The CDR3 length is 14 residues. Partial CDR3 DNA: TGTGCCACCGTAAGGGACAGGGGGAATCAGCCC. It translates to CATVRDRGNQP. The whole CDR3 protein reads CATVRDRGNQPQHF.

In regard to this clone: The CDR3 end falls 3 residues outside the read, so it is completed with the germline J gene. The chain combines TRBV5-1 with TRBJ1-1; TRBD1 matches at 7 bases. CDR3 size: 14 residues. V gave up 6 bases and J gave up 2 bases; unmatched junction bases: 7. From germline, CDR1 is SGHRS and CDR2 YFSETQ. This chain's CDR3 is CASMAGTANTEAFF. CDR3 DNA, as far as it was read: TGCGCCAGCATGGCCGGGACAGCCAACACTGAA.

As regards this clone: Read coverage stops 3 residues before the CDR3 terminus; the germline J gene supplies the remainder. The chain has TRBV7-9 and TRBJ1-4; D uncertain. CDR1 is SEHNR and CDR2 is FQNEAQ in the germline V gene (reference sequence). V was clipped by 1 base and J by 5 bases, with 8 bases between them. The length of the CDR3 is 14 residues. This CDR3 reads CASSLVSVNEKLFF. Partial CDR3 DNA: TGTGCCAGCAGCTTAGTTTCAGTAAATGAAAAA.

Remarks on this clone: The observed sequence ends 3 residues before the CDR3 terminus, with the missing tail filled in from the germline J gene. Other DNA sequences within the sample encode an identical CDR3. The chain is built from TRBV18 and TRBJ2-3; 7 bases line up with TRBD1. After removal of 3 bases from V and 1 base from J, the junction contained 4 bases not matched to a gene. The length of the CDR3 is 15 residues. CDR1 and CDR2 from the germline V gene are KGHSH and LQKENI. Incomplete CDR3 DNA: TGTGCCAGCTCACCCTCCGACAGGGGCACAGATACG. Translation gives CASSPSDRGTDT. The full-length CDR3 reads as CASSPSDRGTDTQYF.

As regards this clone: The CDR3 extends 3 residues past the end of the read, so its final part is completed from the germline J gene. The gene calls are TRBV18 and TRBJ1-5; D uncertain. In germline, CDR1 is KGHSH, CDR2 LQKENI. The CDR3 has 13 amino acids. V was cut by 3 bases and J by 4 bases, with 7 bases left in between. The chain's CDR3 is CASSPERNQPQHF. Incomplete CDR3 DNA: TGTGCCAGCTCACCCGAAAGGAATCAGCCC.

As for this clone: The sequenced fragment ends 3 residues before the CDR3 boundary, so the rest is inferred from the germline J gene. This rearrangement joins TRBV20-1 to TRBJ1-5; TRBD1 agrees at 9 bases. Germline trimming cut 3 bases from V and 4 bases from J; bases unmatched to any gene: 7. Germline values: CDR1 DFQATT, CDR2 SNEGSKA (reference sequence). This CDR3 is 15 amino acids long. Incomplete CDR3 DNA: TGCAGTGCTAGGGCGGGACAGGGTATAAATCAGCCC. It specifies CSARAGQGINQP. The whole CDR3 sequence reads CSARAGQGINQPQHF.

For this clone: Coverage ceases 3 residues before the CDR3 finishes, and the germline J gene fills in the end. The V and J genes are TRBV10-3 and TRBJ2-3, with 9 bases lining up with TRBD1. Germline values: CDR1 ENHRY, CDR2 SYGVKD. The CDR3 length is 14 residues. The CDR3 is CAISGQGEVETQYF. CDR3 DNA, as far as it was read: TGTGCCATCAGTGGACAGGGGGAGGTGGAGACG.

With regard to this clone: The observed sequence ends 3 residues before the CDR3 terminus, with the missing tail filled in from the germline J gene. The chain carries TRBV5-1 and TRBJ2-7, with 7 bases fitting TRBD1. The germline V gene has CDR1 SGHRS and CDR2 YFSETQ. V dropped 4 bases and J dropped 2; count of bases not matched to a gene: 9. CDR3 length: 15 residues. CDR3 protein: CASSPQGPQTYEQYF. The covered CDR3 bases are TGCGCCAGCAGCCCACAGGGGCCGCAGACCTACGAG.

A remark on this clone: The CDR3 end falls 3 residues outside the read, so it is completed with the germline J gene. V is TRBV5-1 and J is TRBJ2-5; D is uncertain. Germline CDR1 is SGHRS and CDR2 is YFSETQ. The CDR3 is 15 residues long. V was pared by 2 bases and J by 5 bases, with 16 bases between. This CDR3 is CASSFLATPGETQYF. CDR3 DNA (partial): TGCGCCAGCAGCTTTTTAGCAACCCCCGGCGAGACC.

As regards this clone: Read coverage stops 3 residues before the CDR3 terminus; the germline J gene supplies the remainder. This chain links TRBV20-1 with TRBJ2-3; 10 bases are a match to TRBD2. The CDR3 totals 16 residues. Germline trimming cut 3 bases from V and 0 bases from J; bases unmatched to any gene: 6. In germline, CDR1 is DFQATT, CDR2 SNEGSKA (reference sequence). Incomplete CDR3 DNA: TGCAGTGCTAGGGAAACTAGCGGGAAAAGCACAGATACG. Translated: CSARETSGKSTDT. The CDR3 reads in full as CSARETSGKSTDTQYF.

A remark on this clone: The DNA ends 3 residues before the CDR3 does, and the rest of the CDR3 is filled in from the germline J gene. V and J are TRBV18 and TRBJ2-2; the D gene is possibly TRBD2 (5 bases). The length of the CDR3 is 15 residues. V lost 5 bases and J 0 bases, leaving 10 bases between the germline ends. Germline CDR1 and CDR2: KGHSH and LQKENI. The CDR3 loop reads CASSRDYTNTGELFF. CDR3 DNA, as far as it was read: TGTGCCAGCTCAAGAGACTATACGAACACCGGGGAG.

With respect to this clone: The read is 3 residues too short to cover the CDR3 end, so that end is filled in from the germline J gene. The chain combines TRBV5-6 with TRBJ1-1; D uncertain. Deletions cut 2 bases from V and 3 bases from J, with 8 bases between. The CDR3 is 13 amino acids. CDR1 is SGHDT and CDR2 is YYEEEE in the germline V gene. CDR3 protein: CASSFTQYTEAFF. Partial CDR3 DNA: TGTGCCAGCAGCTTCACTCAATACACTGAA.

Of note for this clone: The CDR3 end falls 3 residues outside the read, so it is completed with the germline J gene. The V call is TRBV18, the J call TRBJ2-3, with D perhaps TRBD1 or TRBD2 (7 bases each). From germline, CDR1 is KGHSH and CDR2 LQKENI. The CDR3 is 15 residues long. The CDR3 sequence is CASSPGGGLNQPQYF. The CDR3 bases that were read are TGTGCCAGCTCACCGGGAGGGGGCCTTAATCAGCCG.

Remarks on this clone: The CDR3 goes on 3 residues after the read ends, and that part is filled in from the germline J gene. The J gene is TRBJ2-1, the V gene TRBV20-1; D is undetermined. This CDR3 is built from 15 residues. The V end was cut by 0 bases, the J end by 3 bases, with 12 bases between. The germline gives CDR1 DFQATT, CDR2 SNEGSKA (reference sequence). The part of the CDR3 DNA that was read is TGCAGTGCTAGAGAGTCTAGAACACGCTACAATGAG. Translation: CSARESRTRYNE. The whole CDR3 reads CSARESRTRYNEQFF.

About this clone itself: The read terminates 3 residues before the CDR3 end, so the remaining end is supplied by the germline J gene. This sequence joins TRBV6-1 and TRBJ1-4; weak D call: TRBD1 (5 bases). Germline V gives CDR1 MNHNS, CDR2 SASEGT. The V end lost 3 bases, the J end lost 0 bases, and 11 bases lay between the germline ends. This CDR3 has 16 residues. The CDR3 region is CASSDRQGATNEKLFF. The sequenced CDR3 bases are TGTGCCAGCAGTGATCGTCAGGGAGCAACTAATGAAAAA.

Of note for this clone: The read comes to an end 3 residues before the CDR3 does, leaving the germline J gene to fill in the end. The gene calls are TRBV29-1 and TRBJ2-1; TRBD1 matches at 9 bases. Germline V gene data show CDR1 as SQVTM and CDR2 as ANQGSEA. The CDR3 covers 14 residues. V was clipped by 8 bases and J by 2 bases; unmatched bases: 7. The CDR3 is CSTERDRAYNEQFF. CDR3 bases read: TGCAGCACAGAACGGGACAGGGCCTACAATGAG.

On this clone: Read data end 3 residues before the CDR3 end; the end is taken from the germline J gene. The rearrangement uses TRBV30 and TRBJ2-6; 8 positions match TRBD1. From germline, CDR1 is GTSNPN and CDR2 SVGIG (reference sequence). J lost 2 bases, V lost 3 bases, and 6 bases had no gene match. The CDR3 is 16 amino acids. Here the CDR3 reads CAWSSQGAAGANVLTF. CDR3 DNA (partial): TGTGCCTGGAGCAGCCAGGGGGCGGCTGGGGCCAACGTC. Supplemented by reference TRBV30 and TRBJ2-6, the full variable domain reads SQTIHQWPATLVQPVGSPLSLECTVEGTSNPNLYWYRQAAGRGLQLLFYSVGIGQISSEVPQNLSASRPQDRQFILSSKKLLLSDSGFYLCAWSSQGAAGANVLTFGAGSRLTVL.

To note about this clone: The CDR3 end falls 3 residues outside the read, so it is completed with the germline J gene. The chain uses TRBV19 and TRBJ1-6; 8 positions match TRBD1. CDR1 is LNHDA and CDR2 is SQIVND in the germline V gene (reference sequence). CDR3 length equals 15 residues. Unmatched junction bases numbered 6, after V lost 1 base and J lost 10 bases. The CDR3 reads CASSIGGQGGSPLHF. Incomplete CDR3 DNA: TGTGCCAGTAGTATAGGCGGACAGGGTGGCTCACCC.

Points on this clone: The read gets to within 3 residues of the CDR3 end, and the germline J gene fills in the rest. This sequence joins TRBV18 and TRBJ2-7; 9 bases fit TRBD1. V dropped 3 bases and J dropped 6; count of bases not matched to a gene: 3. This CDR3 spans 13 amino acids. Germline V lookup: CDR1 KGHSH, CDR2 LQKENI. CDR3 DNA (partial): TGTGCCAGCTCACCCCAGGACAGGGGCGAG. Translating it yields CASSPQDRGE. The full CDR3 protein reads CASSPQDRGEQYF.

About this clone: With the read ending 3 residues before the CDR3 end, the germline J gene is used to fill in that end. The chain links TRBV5-1 to TRBJ2-1, with 11 bases matching TRBD2. The CDR3 is 16 amino acids. Germline V gene data show CDR1 as SGHRS and CDR2 as YFSETQ. Trimming at V came to 4 bases and at J to 4 bases, leaving 7 bases not matched to a gene. The sequenced part of the CDR3 DNA is TGCGCCAGCAGCCCCACTAGCGGGAGTGTGTACAATGAG. Its protein product is CASSPTSGSVYNE. The CDR3 as a whole reads CASSPTSGSVYNEQFF.

With regard to this clone: The junction differs from germline at one of its ends, possibly a read error. The read terminates 3 residues ahead of where the CDR3 ends, so the germline J gene completes it. Other DNA sequences from this sample encode an identical CDR3 as well. This chain joins TRBV7-9 and TRBJ1-1, with D perhaps TRBD1 (6 bases). The CDR3 is made up of 15 amino acids. Germline assignment: CDR1 SEHNR and CDR2 FQNEAQ (reference sequence). The CDR3 DNA, read in part, is TGTGCCAGCAGCTTAAAGGCAGGACAGAACACCGAA. Its translation: CASSLKAGQNTE. The entire CDR3 reads CASSLKAGQNTEAFF.

Comment on this clone: The missing CDR3 end, 3 residues past where the read stops, is filled in from the germline J gene. The rearrangement uses TRBV7-2 and TRBJ2-4; 7 nucleotides agree with TRBD1. The CDR3 extends over 14 amino acids. Germline CDR1 and CDR2: SGHTA and FQGNSA. The sequenced CDR3 bases are TGTGCCAGCAGCCTAGGGGGACAGACCTATGGT. This sequence encodes CASSLGGQTYG. The CDR3 as a whole reads CASSLGGQTYGQYF.

With respect to this clone: From the germline J gene comes the end of the CDR3, since the read stops 3 residues before it. V is TRBV30 and J is TRBJ2-7; maybe TRBD1 (5 bases). The V end was cut by 5 bases, the J end by 2 bases, with 7 bases between. This CDR3 comprises 11 residues. Germline V gene data show CDR1 as GTSNPN and CDR2 as SVGIG (reference sequence). CDR3 DNA (partial): TGTGCCTGGGACAGAACCTACGAG. This gives the protein CAWDRTYE. The whole CDR3 reads CAWDRTYEQYF. Combining the CDR3 with reference TRBV30 and TRBJ2-7 gives the whole variable domain SQTIHQWPATLVQPVGSPLSLECTVEGTSNPNLYWYRQAAGRGLQLLFYSVGIGQISSEVPQNLSASRPQDRQFILSSKKLLLSDSGFYLCAWDRTYEQYFGPGTRLTVT.

About this clone itself: Read coverage stops 3 residues before the CDR3 terminus; the germline J gene supplies the remainder. This chain joins TRBV5-1 and TRBJ2-6; D unresolved. Trimming stripped 1 base from V and 2 bases from J, with 7 bases between. This CDR3 contains 15 residues. The germline V gene has CDR1 SGHRS and CDR2 YFSETQ. The chain's CDR3 is CASSLSVTGANVLTF. The sequenced part of the CDR3 DNA is TGCGCCAGCAGCTTGTCGGTGACTGGGGCCAACGTC. Supplemented by reference TRBV5-1 and TRBJ2-6, the full variable domain reads KAGVTQTPRYLIKTRGQQVTLSCSPISGHRSVSWYQQTPGQGLQFLFEYFSETQRNKGNFPGRFSGRQFSNSRSEMNVSTLELGDSALYLCASSLSVTGANVLTFGAGSRLTVL.

To note about this clone: The CDR3 goes on 3 residues after the read ends, and that part is filled in from the germline J gene. This rearrangement joins TRBV19 to TRBJ2-3, with 8 bases fitting TRBD1. The CDR3 totals 12 residues. Germline values: CDR1 LNHDA, CDR2 SQIVND (reference sequence). Here the CDR3 reads CASDRGYQPQYF. CDR3 DNA (partial): TGTGCCAGTGACAGGGGATACCAGCCG.